These 31 T cell receptor beta chains share one sample of origin, sequenced in a study of post-analysis software for immune sequencing data. cDNA libraries of TCR beta carried unique molecular identifiers. TCRdb ran MiXCR on the PCR reads and lists one entry per CDR3 protein. This sample yields around 700,000 distinct CDR3 sequences, of which about 60% are seen a single time; approximately 11% belongs to the top ten. The antigens of these receptors remain unknown. Study-wide results and caveats: Patients used about 5 TRBV segments, including TRBV5-6, TRBV5-1 and TRBV20-1, more often than controls.

Sequencing used blood. Every receptor here comes from a girl aged 2 to 9 with multiple sclerosis.

The chain recombines TRBV29-1 with TRBJ2-1, with TRBD1 as a possible D gene (6 bases). The CDR3 is made up of 12 amino acids. From germline, CDR1 is SQVTM and CDR2 ANQGSEA. Trimming shortened V by 1 base and J by 15 bases, and 16 bases separated the two germline ends. The CDR3, as DNA: TGCAGCGTTGAAGGTAACAGGGTGGAACGGTTCTTC. Residues: CSVEGNRVERFF.

This clonotype was observed a handful of times. The junction departs from germline at one end; a sequencing error may be responsible. This chain uses TRBV7-9 with TRBJ1-2, with TRBD1 identical over 7 bases. This CDR3 has 17 amino acids. CDR1 is SEHNR, CDR2 FQNEAQ, per germline (reference sequence). CDR3: CASSFTLRQGSAYGYTF. The CDR3, as DNA: TGCGCCAGCAGCTTCACCCTTAGACAGGGTAGCGCCTATGGCTACACCTTC.

This clonotype was found a few times. The chain has TRBV20-1 and TRBJ2-3; 7 nucleotides line up with TRBD2. Trimming removed 5 bases from V and 4 bases from J; junction bases left unmatched: 9. This CDR3 is built from 14 residues. Per the germline V gene, CDR1 is DFQATT and CDR2 is SNEGSKA (reference sequence). CDR3 nucleotide sequence: TGCAGTGCTGGCAGTGGCGGGAGCGCAGATACGCAGTATTTT. Its protein product is CSAGSGGSADTQYF.

The chain is built from TRBV20-1 and TRBJ2-7, with 7 bases aligning to TRBD1. The J call may be faulty, since TRBJ2-5 better matches the DNA end. Germline V gives CDR1 DFQATT, CDR2 SNEGSKA (reference sequence). This CDR3 spans 16 amino acids. The CDR3 region is CSATMRGGPPGETQYF. The DNA for the CDR3 is TGCAGTGCAACAATGAGAGGGGGCCCTCCCGGAGAGACCCAGTACTTC.

This chain uses TRBV4-2 with TRBJ1-5; TRBD1 is a possible D gene (6 bases). The CDR3 length is 15 residues. The V and J ends lost 3 bases and 2 bases respectively, with 11 bases between them. The germline V gene has CDR1 LGHNA and CDR2 YNFKEQ. The CDR3 bases are TGTGCCAGCAGCCACTCAGGGGACGGCAATCAGCCCCAGCATTTT. It specifies CASSHSGDGNQPQHF.

The chain recombines TRBV9 with TRBJ2-7; TRBD1 is a possible D gene (5 bases). The CDR3 length is 13 residues. CDR1 is SGDLS, CDR2 YYNGEE, per germline. Trimming removed 4 bases from V and 3 bases from J, with 11 bases in between. The CDR3, as DNA: TGTGCCAGCAGCCTACAGGATAACTACGAGCAGTACTTC. It specifies CASSLQDNYEQYF.

This clonotype has only a few counts. The chain has TRBV6-6 and TRBJ1-1, with D possibly matching TRBD1 (5 bases). There are 16 residues in the CDR3. Germline V CDR1 and CDR2: MNHNY, SVGAGI (reference sequence). V gave up 0 bases and J gave up 7 bases, with 18 bases separating them. For the CDR3, the DNA is TGTGCCAGCAGTTACTCGGGGGTTTCTGGCTTCCATGAAGCTTTCTTT. Residues: CASSYSGVSGFHEAFF.

In its sample, this clonotype was seen a few times. The chain links TRBV5-1 to TRBJ2-1; D is perhaps TRBD2 (5 bases). V was pared by 5 bases and J by 1 base, with 25 bases between. The CDR3 has 19 amino acids. Germline V gene lookup returns CDR1 SGHRS and CDR2 YFSETQ. The CDR3 spells CASRLGPGRKAESYNEQFF. CDR3 bases: TGCGCCAGCAGGTTAGGCCCGGGGAGAAAAGCGGAATCCTACAATGAGCAGTTCTTC.

The chain has TRBV20-1 and TRBJ2-3; 14 bases are a match to TRBD2. V lost 5 bases and J lost 5; bases outside the gene matches: 6. The CDR3 has 15 residues. Germline V gene lookup returns CDR1 DFQATT and CDR2 SNEGSKA (reference sequence). The CDR3 DNA follows: TGCAGTGCTGCCGGGACTAGCGGGAGTGTAGATACGCAGTATTTT. Translated: CSAAGTSGSVDTQYF.

J is TRBJ2-5 and V is TRBV20-1; TRBD2 matches 10 bases. The CDR3 runs 19 residues. The ends lost 1 base at V and 1 base at J; junction bases unmatched: 15. Looked up from germline, CDR1 is DFQATT and CDR2 is SNEGSKA (reference sequence). CDR3 sequence: CSARGTIPGTSVLQETQYF. CDR3 bases: TGCAGTGCTAGAGGGACTATACCCGGGACTAGCGTGCTCCAAGAGACCCAGTACTTC.

The CDR3 sequence: CASSHPGEVNEQFF. The DNA for the CDR3 is TGTGCCAGCAGCCATCCCGGGGAGGTGAATGAGCAGTTCTTC. The V gene is TRBV3-1, the J gene TRBJ2-1; D may be TRBD2 (6 bases). This CDR3 region has 14 residues. V was shortened by 3 bases and J by 7 bases, with 13 bases between the two germline ends. CDR1 LGHDT and CDR2 YNNKEL come from the germline V gene (reference sequence).

V gene TRBV20-1 combines with J gene TRBJ2-4; D unresolved. V dropped 6 bases and J dropped 5 bases, with 8 bases sitting between them. The CDR3 is made up of 11 amino acids. Germline V gene data show CDR1 as DFQATT and CDR2 as SNEGSKA (reference sequence). This chain's CDR3 is CSAPFQNIQYF. The CDR3 coding sequence is TGCAGTGCACCATTCCAAAACATTCAGTACTTC.

The V and J genes are TRBV7-6 and TRBJ2-7; 10 bases map to TRBD1. The V and J ends lost 7 bases and 3 bases, in that order; junction bases with no gene match: 6. The CDR3 totals 14 residues. The germline CDR1 and CDR2 sequences are SGHVS and FNYEAQ. CDR3 region: CASTVGQGSYEQYF. As DNA, the CDR3 is TGTGCCAGCACCGTGGGACAGGGGAGCTACGAGCAGTACTTC.

The chain links TRBV6-6 to TRBJ2-3; TRBD2 aligns across 7 bases. J was trimmed by 2 bases and V by 8 bases; bases with no gene match: 10. This CDR3 has 15 residues. From germline, CDR1 is MNHNY and CDR2 SVGAGI (reference sequence). This CDR3 reads CASDVLGGSTDTQYF. CDR3 sequence (DNA): TGTGCCAGCGATGTCCTCGGGGGGTCCACAGATACGCAGTATTTT.

A few counts support this clonotype. The genes are TRBV6-6 and TRBJ2-4; D gene ambiguous. Trimming left V 8 bases short and J 1 base short, with 3 bases between. Germline loops: CDR1 MNHNY, CDR2 SVGAGI (reference sequence). The CDR3 spans 11 residues. CDR3 coding DNA: TGTGCCAGCTGTGCCAAAAACATTCAGTACTTC. Amino acid sequence: CASCAKNIQYF.

The CDR3 bases are TGCAGCGTCGGTCCCGGGACAGGGGCAGGTGAGCAGTTCTTC. Residues: CSVGPGTGAGEQFF. This rearrangement joins TRBV29-1 to TRBJ2-1, with 10 bases aligning to TRBD1. Germline-derived CDR1 and CDR2 are SQVTM and ANQGSEA. V was clipped by 6 bases and J by 9 bases; unmatched bases: 11. This CDR3 is built from 14 residues.

This clonotype showed up just a few times. The chain couples TRBV4-3 to TRBJ2-3, with 7 bases identical to TRBD2. V lost 0 bases, J lost 7 bases, and 4 bases stayed unmatched. There are 14 residues in the CDR3. Germline CDR1 reads LGHNA; CDR2 reads YSLEER. CDR3 in amino acids: CASSQELATNTQYF. CDR3 DNA sequence: TGCGCCAGCAGCCAAGAACTAGCGACGAATACGCAGTATTTT.

This chain uses TRBV29-1 with TRBJ1-2; TRBD1 is a possible D gene (5 bases). This CDR3 is built from 11 residues. Germline V gene data show CDR1 as SQVTM and CDR2 as ANQGSEA. V lost 6 bases to trimming and J lost 8 bases, with 13 bases between them. CDR3 coding DNA: TGCAGCGTATCAGGGCGACACGGCTACACCTTC. Translation: CSVSGRHGYTF.

The chain recombines TRBV7-7 with TRBJ2-5; D gene unclear. The ends were cut back, 2 bases at V and 3 bases at J, with 10 bases in the middle. There are 14 residues in the CDR3. Germline V gene data show CDR1 as SSHAT and CDR2 as FNYEAQ (reference sequence). CDR3 loop: CASSLRVAEETQYF. In DNA form, the CDR3 reads TGTGCCAGCAGCTTAAGGGTCGCCGAAGAGACCCAGTACTTC.

V is TRBV20-1 and J is TRBJ2-7; the D gene is possibly TRBD2 (5 bases). The CDR3 sequence is 13 residues long. Germline V gene data show CDR1 as DFQATT and CDR2 as SNEGSKA (reference sequence). Deletions cut 5 bases from V and 3 bases from J, with 14 bases between. The CDR3 nucleotides read TGCAGTGCTGGGCTAGGGAGCGACTACGAGCAGTACTTC. Amino acids: CSAGLGSDYEQYF.

The rearrangement links TRBV20-1 to TRBJ1-2; D is undetermined. CDR3 length: 13 amino acids. The germline V gene encodes CDR1 DFQATT and CDR2 SNEGSKA (reference sequence). V dropped 5 bases and J dropped 4 bases, with 14 bases sitting between them. CDR3 protein: CSALELSPYGYTF. In nucleotides, the CDR3 is TGCAGTGCTCTCGAGCTTAGCCCCTATGGCTACACCTTC.

V and J are TRBV7-9 and TRBJ2-3; D remains unclear. The CDR3 length is 15 residues. V was shortened by 0 bases and J by 2 bases, with 9 bases between the two germline ends. The germline V gene encodes CDR1 SEHNR and CDR2 FQNEAQ (reference sequence). The CDR3 coding sequence is TGTGCCAGCAGCTTAGCGAACATTTTCACAGATACGCAGTATTTT. Protein: CASSLANIFTDTQYF.

This chain links TRBV5-1 with TRBJ2-1, with D possibly matching TRBD2 (7 bases). The germline V gene has CDR1 SGHRS and CDR2 YFSETQ. The CDR3 extends over 14 amino acids. V gave up 4 bases and J gave up 6 bases, with 14 bases separating them. In DNA, the CDR3 is TGCGCCAGCAGCGCGCGGGGGCCCTCCAATGAGCAGTTCTTC. Translated: CASSARGPSNEQFF.

V is TRBV5-1 and J is TRBJ1-1, with a tentative D call TRBD1 (5 bases). CDR1 is SGHRS, CDR2 YFSETQ, per germline. V lost 0 bases and J lost 3, with 15 bases in between. The CDR3 is 16 residues long. The CDR3 DNA reads TGCGCCAGCAGCTTGGCAGGGCGAGACCTTGACACTGAAGCTTTCTTT. As protein: CASSLAGRDLDTEAFF.

As regards this clonotype: One junction end disagrees with the germline gene, perhaps due to a read error. The J gene is TRBJ2-5, the V gene TRBV5-1; D not resolved. The CDR3 runs 16 residues. Germline CDR1 reads SGHRS; CDR2 reads YFSETQ. CDR3 DNA: TGCACCAGCAGCTTGGCCGGTCCACGGGCATGGGAGACCCAGTACTTC. Translated, it gives CTSSLAGPRAWETQYF.

This clonotype was seen once. The V gene is TRBV6-6, the J gene TRBJ2-1, with 8 nucleotides matching TRBD1. Germline lookup yields CDR1 MNHNY and CDR2 SVGAGI (reference sequence). V was pared by 4 bases and J by 5 bases, with 7 bases of the junction left unmatched. CDR3 length equals 15 residues. This CDR3 is CASSSPDRGNNEQFF. DNA for the CDR3: TGTGCCAGCAGTTCCCCCGACAGGGGTAACAATGAGCAGTTCTTC.

The genes are TRBV12-3 or TRBV12-4 and TRBJ2-5; tentative D call: TRBD2 (6 bases). Trimming pared 6 bases from V and 0 bases from J, leaving 11 bases between. There are 14 residues in the CDR3. The CDR3 DNA follows: TGTGCCAGCAGGGAGGGGCGGAACCAAGAGACCCAGTACTTC. It translates to CASREGRNQETQYF.

The V call is TRBV6-5, the J call TRBJ1-2; 8 nucleotides agree with TRBD1. This CDR3 contains 15 residues. The V gene end was trimmed by 4 bases and the J gene end by 5 bases; junction bases not matched to a gene: 9. CDR1 and CDR2 (germline): MNHEY, SVGAGI. The CDR3: CASSFNPTGGYGYTF. The DNA for the CDR3 is TGTGCCAGCAGTTTCAACCCTACAGGGGGGTATGGCTACACCTTC.

Comment on this clonotype: At one end the junction does not follow the germline gene, possibly because of a read error. This chain uses TRBV5-1 with TRBJ2-2; a weak D match, TRBD1 (5 bases). In germline, CDR1 is SGHRS, CDR2 YFSETQ. The CDR3 is made up of 15 amino acids. The CDR3 here is CACSLGRAGSGELFF. The CDR3 region has the DNA TGCGCCTGCAGCTTGGGCAGGGCTGGATCCGGGGAGCTGTTTTTT.

This rearrangement joins TRBV20-1 to TRBJ2-5; 8 bases are a match to TRBD2. This CDR3 comprises 16 residues. The junction had 13 bases not matched to a gene; V was cut back by 3 bases and J by 4 bases. Germline values: CDR1 DFQATT, CDR2 SNEGSKA (reference sequence). The CDR3 sequence: CSARGGLAGAGETQYF. The CDR3 DNA follows: TGCAGTGCTAGGGGAGGCCTAGCGGGCGCCGGAGAGACCCAGTACTTC.

The chain combines TRBV6-7 with TRBJ2-5; D possibly matches TRBD1 or TRBD2 (5 bases each). TRBV6-7 is given ORF status, its function remaining uncertain. With 7 bases removed from V and 11 bases from J, the gap between germline ends came to 35 bases. The CDR3 has 18 residues. In nucleotides, the CDR3 is TGTGCCAGCAAAGGGACGGCAACACCCTACGTTTGTGAGGTCAAGCAGTACTTC. Protein: CASKGTATPYVCEVKQYF.